This T cell receptor beta chain is from a study of T cell responses to AZD1222 COVID-19 vaccine. Study results and limitations: Rises in breadth and depth of Spike-specific TCRs came after two AZD1222 doses.

Concerning this clone: What it binds is unknown.

V lost 7 bases, J lost 4 bases, and 7 bases stayed unmatched. CDR3 size: 14 residues. Germline CDR1 reads SNHLY; CDR2 reads FYNNEI. TCRdb's copy holds only in-frame clones and misses some; the assay was immunoSEQ multiplex PCR. The profile shows 150,000 to 200,000 clones, 85% to 90% of them singletons. Sequences were derived from peripheral blood, sampled on day 0 of AZD1222 vaccination. This sequence joins TRBV2 and TRBJ1-3; TRBD1 matches at 7 bases. The clonotype was recovered from an adult in good health. In nucleotides, the CDR3 is TGTGCCAGCACCGAACAGGGGCAGGGAAACACCATATATTTT. It translates to CASTEQGQGNTIYF.